These T cell receptor beta chains were read from a single sample in a study of regulatory T cells in long-lasting Graves disease. TCRdb reprocessed the multiplex PCR reads with MiXCR, giving one entry per CDR3 protein. The sample holds 400,000 to 650,000 distinct CDR3 sequences, approximately 16% seen once. Another study also made use of these data, one on T cells in Graves' hyperthyroidism and ophthalmopathy.

The material sequenced was peripheral blood mononuclear cells (PBMCs), taken at new diagnosis, from a patient treated with antithyroid drugs. The receptors shown here come from a woman aged 35-60 years with Graves disease. Each CDR3 is given with its conserved first and last residue. A D gene is named only where the DNA matches it firmly. Only some rows state a clone size, as once, few, many or a class for expanded clones.

V: TRBV6-2/TRBV6-3; D: TRBD1; size: .; J: TRBJ2-5; DNA: TGTGCCAGCAGTAAACAGGGGGCCGGGAAGACCCAGTACTTC; CDR3: CASSKQGAGKTQYF
V: TRBV20-1; D: .; size: many; J: TRBJ2-1; DNA: TGCAGTGCACTGGGGCTGCCGTCCTACAATGAGCAGTTCTTC; CDR3: CSALGLPSYNEQFF
V: TRBV28; D: .; size: many; J: TRBJ1-2; DNA: TGTGCCAGCAGAAAACTAGGAGGGTCTGGCTATGGCTACACCTTC; CDR3: CASRKLGGSGYGYTF
V: TRBV4-1; D: .; size: .; J: TRBJ2-1; DNA: TGCGCCAGCAGCCATGAGGACAACTCCTACAATGAGCAGTTCTTC; CDR3: CASSHEDNSYNEQFF
V: TRBV18; D: .; size: many; J: TRBJ1-1; DNA: TGTGCCAGCTCCTACGGCTTAAACACTGAAGCTTTCTTT; CDR3: CASSYGLNTEAFF
V: TRBV19; D: .; size: .; J: TRBJ1-4; DNA: TGTGCCAGTAGTATAAGCACAGTGAAAAATGAAAAACTGTTTTTT; CDR3: CASSISTVKNEKLFF
V: TRBV27; D: TRBD1; size: .; J: TRBJ1-6; DNA: TGTGCCAGCAGTTCGGGACAGGAGCTTTCGCCCCTCCACTTT; CDR3: CASSSGQELSPLHF
V: TRBV7-9; D: .; size: few; J: TRBJ2-3; DNA: TGTGCCAGCAGCTTAGCCCTGGCTAGCACAGATACGCAGTATTTT; CDR3: CASSLALASTDTQYF
V: TRBV10-3; D: .; size: many; J: TRBJ2-3; DNA: TGTGCCATCAGTTTTGAGGATACGCAGTATTTT; CDR3: CAISFEDTQYF
V: TRBV28; D: .; size: many; J: TRBJ2-5; DNA: TGTGCCAGCAGTTTAGGTGGGAGGACCCAGTACTTC; CDR3: CASSLGGRTQYF
V: TRBV7-3; D: .; size: few; J: TRBJ1-2; DNA: TGTGCCAGCAGCTTAACGAAGGGGACCCGGGATGGCTACACCTTC; CDR3: CASSLTKGTRDGYTF
V: TRBV12-3/TRBV12-4; D: .; size: .; J: TRBJ1-1; DNA: TGTGCCACGGGAAATGGGCGCCAGCGGAACACTGAAGCTTTCTTT; CDR3: CATGNGRQRNTEAFF
V: TRBV5-1; D: .; size: .; J: TRBJ1-6; DNA: TGCGCCAGCAGCTTGGTCCAGACGGATAATTCACCCCTCCACTTT; CDR3: CASSLVQTDNSPLHF
V: TRBV24-1; D: TRBD1; size: many; J: TRBJ1-1; DNA: TGTGCCACCAGTGATGGAGGACAGGTTGAAGCTTTCTTT; CDR3: CATSDGGQVEAFF
V: TRBV30; D: .; size: many; J: TRBJ2-7; DNA: TGTGCCTGGGGGACCGCCTACGAGCAGTACTTC; CDR3: CAWGTAYEQYF
V: TRBV7-9; D: TRBD2; size: few; J: TRBJ2-5; DNA: TGTGCCAGCAGCTTGGGACTAGCGGGGTCCCACTACCAAGAGACCCAGTACTTC; CDR3: CASSLGLAGSHYQETQYF
V: TRBV2; D: .; size: few; J: TRBJ2-5; DNA: TGTGCCAGCAGTGTCCGGGGCGTGGAGACCCAGTACTTC; CDR3: CASSVRGVETQYF
V: TRBV30; D: .; size: many; J: TRBJ1-1; DNA: TGTGCCTGGAGTGTACAAGGGAGGAACACTGAAGCTTTCTTT; CDR3: CAWSVQGRNTEAFF
V: TRBV20-1; D: TRBD1; size: many; J: TRBJ1-2; DNA: TGCAGTGCCAGAGAAGAGGGGACAGGGGGTTATGGCTACACCTTC; CDR3: CSAREEGTGGYGYTF
V: TRBV6-1; D: .; size: many; J: TRBJ1-2; DNA: TGTGCCAGCAGGACAGGTCATGGCTACACCTTC; CDR3: CASRTGHGYTF
V: TRBV11-2; D: TRBD2; size: many; J: TRBJ2-1; DNA: TGTGCCAGCAGACCACTAGCGGGGTCCTACAATGAGCAGTTCTTC; CDR3: CASRPLAGSYNEQFF
V: TRBV10-2; D: TRBD1; size: .; J: TRBJ1-1; DNA: TGCGCCAGCAAGACAGGGGAGAGGACTGAAGCTTTCTTT; CDR3: CASKTGERTEAFF
V: TRBV12-3/TRBV12-4; D: TRBD1; size: many; J: TRBJ2-3; DNA: TGTGCCAGCACCCAGACAGGGATAACAGATACGCAGTATTTT; CDR3: CASTQTGITDTQYF
V: TRBV4-1; D: .; size: .; J: TRBJ1-2; DNA: TGCGCCAGCAGCCAAGTTGTAGGGTCCGGCTACACCTTC; CDR3: CASSQVVGSGYTF
V: TRBV30; D: TRBD1; size: .; J: TRBJ2-1; DNA: TGTGCCTGGAGAGGACAGGTTTCCTACAATGAGCAGTTCTTC; CDR3: CAWRGQVSYNEQFF
V: TRBV11-2; D: TRBD1; size: many; J: TRBJ2-5; DNA: TGTGCCAGCAGCTTCGGGACAGGGGAATGGGAGACCCAGTACTTC; CDR3: CASSFGTGEWETQYF
V: TRBV13; D: TRBD1; size: .; J: TRBJ2-3; DNA: TGTGCCAGCAGCATCCGACGTTGGGACAGGGCTAGGGGAAGCACAGATACGCAGTATTTT; CDR3: CASSIRRWDRARGSTDTQYF
V: TRBV11-2; D: .; size: many; J: TRBJ1-2; DNA: TGTGCCAGCAGCGTCACAGGGAGGGGGGCTAACTATGGCTACACCTTC; CDR3: CASSVTGRGANYGYTF
V: TRBV2; D: TRBD1; size: many; J: TRBJ2-5; DNA: TGTGCCAGCAGTCTAAACAGGGGAGCAAGTGAGACCCAGTACTTC; CDR3: CASSLNRGASETQYF
V: TRBV5-4; D: .; size: .; J: TRBJ1-3; DNA: TGTGCCAGCAGCCTCGATTTGGCGTCTGGAAACACCATATATTTT; CDR3: CASSLDLASGNTIYF
V: TRBV19; D: .; size: .; J: TRBJ1-2; DNA: TGTGCCAGTAGTATAATGGGTGAGGGTTTGCATGGCTACACCTTC; CDR3: CASSIMGEGLHGYTF
V: TRBV12-3/TRBV12-4; D: .; size: many; J: TRBJ1-2; DNA: TGTGCCAGCAGTCTCTCTGAGAACTATGGCTACACCTTC; CDR3: CASSLSENYGYTF
V: TRBV28; D: TRBD2; size: .; J: TRBJ2-7; DNA: TGTGCCAGCAGTTCCCGGGGTAGCGGGAGGGCCGGGGGGTCCTACGAGCAGTACTTC; CDR3: CASSSRGSGRAGGSYEQYF
V: TRBV5-1; D: TRBD2; size: .; J: TRBJ2-1; DNA: TGCGCCAGCAGCTTGGCCGGAAGTAGCGGGGGGGAGCAGTTCTTC; CDR3: CASSLAGSSGGEQFF
V: TRBV3-1; D: .; size: few; J: TRBJ2-3; DNA: TGTGCCAGCAGCCGACTCAGAACAGGTAGCACAGATACGCAGTATTTT; CDR3: CASSRLRTGSTDTQYF
V: TRBV7-8; D: TRBD2; size: many; J: TRBJ2-2; DNA: TGTGCCAGCAGCTTAGCGGGACTAGGAAACACCGGGGAGCTGTTTTTT; CDR3: CASSLAGLGNTGELFF
V: TRBV7-9; D: .; size: many; J: TRBJ1-3; DNA: TGTGCCAGCAGCCCCTGGACTGCCTCTGGAAACACCATATATTTT; CDR3: CASSPWTASGNTIYF
V: TRBV5-4; D: .; size: .; J: TRBJ1-2; DNA: TGTGCCAGCAGAAATGGAGACTACTATGGCTACACCTTC; CDR3: CASRNGDYYGYTF
V: TRBV20-1; D: .; size: many; J: TRBJ2-1; DNA: TGCAGTGCTCGCGTGGTGAGACTACCGAGCTCCTACAATGAGCAGTTCTTC; CDR3: CSARVVRLPSSYNEQFF
V: TRBV6-1; D: TRBD1; size: many; J: TRBJ1-1; DNA: TGTGCCAGCAATGCTGGGACAGGGCCTACAACTTTCTTT; CDR3: CASNAGTGPTTFF
V: TRBV2; D: .; size: .; J: TRBJ1-2; DNA: TGTGCCAGCAGTGACAAGGGGCGATATGGCTACACCTTC; CDR3: CASSDKGRYGYTF
V: TRBV5-4; D: .; size: .; J: TRBJ2-1; DNA: TGTGCCAGCAGTCCCACGGGCCGGTACAATGAGCAGTTCTTC; CDR3: CASSPTGRYNEQFF
V: TRBV10-2; D: .; size: .; J: TRBJ2-2; DNA: TGCGCCAGCAGTGAGGGCAGTCTCACCGGGGAGCTGTTTTTT; CDR3: CASSEGSLTGELFF